The 31 T cell receptor beta chains presented below share a single source sample, sequenced in a study of neurological immune-mediated disorders. One entry per CDR3 protein results from TCRdb running MiXCR on the 5' RACE reads. The data show about 52,000 distinct CDR3 sequences, with about 3.7% seen just once and 6.5% held by the top ten. The sequenced material came from PBMCs. Source of these receptors: a man between 60 and 75 years old with multiple sclerosis.

This clonotype showed up many times. The chain has TRBV15 and TRBJ1-5; unclear D gene. This CDR3 is built from 8 residues. Germline CDR1 reads LNHNV; CDR2 reads YYDKDF (reference sequence). CDR3 DNA sequence: TGTAGCAATCAGCCCCAGCATTTT. Encoded protein: CSNQPQHF. Supplemented by reference TRBV15 and TRBJ1-5, the full variable domain reads DAMVIQNPRYQVTQFGKPVTLSCSQTLNHNVMYWYQQKSSQAPKLLFHYYDKDFNNEADTPDNFQSRRPNTSFCFLDIRSPGLGDTAMYLCSNQPQHFGDGTRLSIL.

This chain uses TRBV20-1 with TRBJ1-1; 7 nucleotides align to TRBD1. Looked up from germline, CDR1 is DFQATT and CDR2 is SNEGSKA (reference sequence). V shed 5 bases, J shed 5 bases, and the junction held 5 bases outside the gene matches. The CDR3 has 12 residues. The CDR3 DNA reads as TGCAGTGCTTGGCAGGGGGGGACTGAAGCTTTCTTT. The encoded protein is CSAWQGGTEAFF.

This clonotype was detected a few times. This sequence joins TRBV12-3 or TRBV12-4 and TRBJ1-2; 9 nucleotides match TRBD1. The CDR3 has 14 residues. J lost 8 bases, V lost 6 bases, and 10 bases had no gene match. The CDR3 loop is CASSPSGQGKGYTF. The CDR3 DNA is TGTGCCAGCAGCCCTTCAGGACAGGGGAAGGGCTACACCTTC.

This clonotype was picked up many times. The chain has TRBV5-1 and TRBJ2-3, with TRBD1 as a possible D gene (5 bases). Germline values: CDR1 SGHRS, CDR2 YFSETQ. CDR3 length equals 11 residues. V lost 0 bases to trimming and J lost 11 bases, with 7 bases between them. The CDR3 sequence: CASSLGQRQYF. The CDR3 DNA reads TGCGCCAGCAGCTTGGGACAGAGGCAGTATTTT.

This clonotype was found many times. V is TRBV20-1 and J is TRBJ2-3; a possible D gene is TRBD2 (6 bases). Trimming removed 6 bases from V and 9 bases from J, with 13 bases in between. Germline V gives CDR1 DFQATT, CDR2 SNEGSKA (reference sequence). The CDR3 is made up of 11 amino acids. CDR3 coding DNA: TGCAGTGCCCTGCGCGGAGGGACGCAGTATTTT. Its translation is CSALRGGTQYF.

This clonotype was counted ten times or more. This chain connects TRBV29-1 to TRBJ2-5; 7 bases match TRBD1. Germline V CDR1 and CDR2: SQVTM, ANQGSEA. V shed 6 bases, J shed 5 bases, and the junction held 9 bases outside the gene matches. The CDR3 is made up of 13 amino acids. CDR3 DNA: TGCAGCGTAAGGACAGGCGCCTGGGAGACCCAGTACTTC. This codes for CSVRTGAWETQYF.

The gene calls are TRBV6-5 and TRBJ2-1; TRBD2 aligns across 8 bases. This CDR3 comprises 15 residues. CDR1 and CDR2 (germline): MNHEY, SVGAGI. V lost 7 bases, J lost 5 bases, and 10 bases stayed unmatched. The CDR3 sequence is CASTLRGLVDNEQFF. As DNA, the CDR3 is TGTGCCAGCACTCTGAGGGGACTAGTGGACAATGAGCAGTTCTTC.

Ten or more counts support this clonotype. This chain joins TRBV2 and TRBJ1-2; D is uncertain. Looked up from germline, CDR1 is SNHLY and CDR2 is FYNNEI. The CDR3 covers 10 residues. V was clipped by 8 bases and J by 5 bases, with 6 bases between them. In DNA, the CDR3 is TGTGCCAGCGGAGGGTATGGCTACACCTTC. Its protein is CASGGYGYTF.

This clonotype has more than one count but fewer than ten. The rearrangement links TRBV5-1 to TRBJ2-1; the match to TRBD1 covers 9 bases. The V and J ends lost 2 bases and 7 bases, in that order; junction bases with no gene match: 4. This CDR3 is built from 14 residues. CDR1 and CDR2 from the germline V gene are SGHRS and YFSETQ. The chain's CDR3 is CASSFTGTGNEQFF. In DNA, the CDR3 is TGCGCCAGCAGCTTCACCGGGACAGGGAATGAGCAGTTCTTC.

This clonotype was found many times. The rearrangement joins TRBV2 to TRBJ2-7, with 11 bases identical to TRBD1. The germline CDR1 and CDR2 sequences are SNHLY and FYNNEI. After removal of 9 bases from V and 7 bases from J, the junction contained 5 bases not matched to a gene. There are 12 residues in the CDR3. CDR3 sequence reads: CASGQGAGEQYF. The CDR3 region has the DNA TGTGCCAGTGGACAGGGGGCAGGGGAGCAGTACTTC. Full variable domain (remainder filled in from reference TRBV2 and TRBJ2-7): EPEVTQTPSHQVTQMGQEVILRCVPISNHLYFYWYRQILGQKVEFLVSFYNNEISEKSEIFDDQFSVERPDGSNFTLKIRSTKLEDSAMYFCASGQGAGEQYFGPGTRLTVT.

This clonotype was seen repeatedly, ten times or more. The rearrangement uses TRBV20-1 and TRBJ2-7; no firm D call. V was trimmed by 0 bases and J by 0 bases, leaving 12 bases between them. Germline assignment: CDR1 DFQATT and CDR2 SNEGSKA (reference sequence). The CDR3 has 15 amino acids. DNA for the CDR3: TGCAGTGCTAGAGAACAAGACGGCTCCTCCTACGAGCAGTACTTC. Its protein product is CSAREQDGSSYEQYF.

This clonotype was seen a handful of times. This chain uses TRBV29-1 with TRBJ1-1; possible D gene TRBD1, 5 bases. CDR1 and CDR2 (germline): SQVTM, ANQGSEA. The CDR3 extends over 15 amino acids. The V end was cut by 1 base, the J end by 1 base, with 13 bases between. The CDR3 coding sequence is TGCAGCGTTGAAGGATATGGGAGGGGGAACACTGAAGCTTTCTTT. Protein sequence: CSVEGYGRGNTEAFF.

This clonotype occurred many times. The chain is built from TRBV5-1 and TRBJ2-2; D uncertain. V was pared by 4 bases and J by 0 bases, with 10 bases between. Germline V gives CDR1 SGHRS, CDR2 YFSETQ. This CDR3 contains 15 residues. DNA for the CDR3: TGCGCCAGCAGCGATGGGGTGCCGAACACCGGGGAGCTGTTTTTT. It yields the protein CASSDGVPNTGELFF.

This clonotype occurred many times. CDR3 coding DNA: TGTGCCAGCAGCTTGGGGACGCGCGATGAGCAGTTCTTC. Protein: CASSLGTRDEQFF. This chain uses TRBV7-9 with TRBJ2-1; TRBD1 or TRBD2 may be the D gene (5 bases each). CDR1 is SEHNR and CDR2 is FQNEAQ in the germline V gene (reference sequence). With 3 bases removed from V and 8 bases from J, the gap between germline ends came to 11 bases. The CDR3 has 13 residues.

Notes on this clonotype: This may be a read error, as it is one base from a much larger clone. The genes are TRBV20-1 and TRBJ2-3; D possibly corresponds to TRBD1 (7 bases). Germline-derived CDR1 and CDR2 are DFQATT and SNEGSKA (reference sequence). The length of the CDR3 is 11 residues. Here the CDR3 DNA reads TGCAGTGCTGGCAGGGGGGATAAGCAGTATTTT. Its translation is CSAGRGDKQYF.

CDR3 sequence: CASSLEGRTF. The CDR3 nucleotides are TGTGCCAGCAGCTTAGAGGGTCGAACCTTC. The chain employs TRBV7-6 and TRBJ1-2; D is unclear. V shed 1 base and J shed 14 bases, with 8 bases lying between them. Germline-derived CDR1 and CDR2 are SGHVS and FNYEAQ. CDR3 size: 10 residues.

This clonotype was seen ten or more times. The DNA of the CDR3 is TGTGCCAGCAGCCAAGCGCGGTCTAGCGAGCCCTACGAGCAGTACTTC. It is translated as CASSQARSSEPYEQYF. The genes are TRBV4-2 and TRBJ2-7; D may be TRBD2 (6 bases). Germline V gives CDR1 LGHNA, CDR2 YNFKEQ. The CDR3 sequence is 16 residues long. The V end was cut by 1 base, the J end by 2 bases, with 15 bases between.

The sample holds many counts of this clonotype. A much larger clonotype is one base distant, so this may be a read error. Likely a read error: the CDR3 ends without its conserved phenylalanine or tryptophan. The chain uses TRBV3-1 and TRBJ2-5, with 12 bases matching TRBD2. The length of the CDR3 is 16 residues. Trimming took 4 bases from V and 0 from J; bases not matched to a gene: 3. Germline V CDR1 and CDR2: LGHDT, YNNKEL (reference sequence). CDR3 sequence reads: CASSLGLAGHQETQYC. CDR3 DNA sequence: TGTGCCAGCAGCCTAGGACTAGCGGGGCACCAAGAGACCCAGTACTGC.

This clonotype has a count of ten or more. J is TRBJ2-7 and V is TRBV27; D unresolved. The CDR3 extends over 15 amino acids. Germline V lookup: CDR1 MNHEY, CDR2 SMNVEV (reference sequence). V shed 2 bases and J shed 2 bases, with 13 bases lying between them. The CDR3 DNA is TGTGCCAGCAGTTTAGGGCCGATAGGAACCTACGAGCAGTACTTC. It translates to CASSLGPIGTYEQYF.

The chain is built from TRBV20-1 and TRBJ1-2; weak D call: TRBD1 (6 bases). Germline CDR1 DFQATT, CDR2 SNEGSKA (reference sequence). V lost 1 base to trimming and J lost 4 bases, with 19 bases between them. The CDR3 consists of 16 residues. This CDR3 reads CSARVGDYRELYGYTF. The CDR3 coding sequence is TGCAGTGCTAGAGTCGGTGATTACAGGGAGCTCTATGGCTACACCTTC.

This clonotype appeared many times. The CDR3 DNA sequence: TGTGCCAGCAGTATGAGTTCTGGAAACACCATATATTTT. Translating gives CASSMSSGNTIYF. The J gene is TRBJ1-3, the V gene TRBV27; D ambiguous. V was clipped by 5 bases and J by 1 base, with 6 bases between them. The germline V gene has CDR1 MNHEY and CDR2 SMNVEV (reference sequence). The CDR3 loop spans 13 amino acids.

This clonotype has a count of ten or more. The J gene is TRBJ2-1, the V gene TRBV27; tentatively, D is TRBD1 (7 bases). The ends were cut back, 5 bases at V and 2 bases at J, with 10 bases in the middle. The CDR3 runs to 14 residues. Germline V CDR1 and CDR2: MNHEY, SMNVEV (reference sequence). This chain's CDR3 is CASSPRGAYNEQFF. The CDR3 bases are TGTGCCAGCAGTCCCAGGGGGGCCTACAATGAGCAGTTCTTC.

This clonotype has a count of ten or more. This rearrangement joins TRBV4-1 to TRBJ1-5, with 7 bases aligning to TRBD1. The CDR3 has 14 amino acids. The germline V gene encodes CDR1 MGHRA and CDR2 YSYEKL. V shed 1 base, J shed 4 bases, and the junction held 1 base outside the gene matches. CDR3 region: CASSQGDRNQPQHF. CDR3 nucleotides: TGCGCCAGCAGCCAAGGGGACAGAAATCAGCCCCAGCATTTT.

This clonotype was recorded at least ten times. The gene calls are TRBV27 and TRBJ1-1, with a possible D match to TRBD1 (6 bases). V was shortened by 4 bases and J by 3 bases, with 21 bases between the two germline ends. This CDR3 spans 17 amino acids. In germline, CDR1 is MNHEY, CDR2 SMNVEV (reference sequence). CDR3 in amino acids: CASSSPIRGGRDTEAFF. The CDR3 coding sequence is TGTGCCAGCAGTTCCCCAATTAGAGGGGGAAGGGACACTGAAGCTTTCTTT.

This clonotype was counted at least ten times. The chain recombines TRBV10-1 with TRBJ2-1, with a possible D match to TRBD2 (5 bases). This CDR3 is built from 13 residues. Looked up from germline, CDR1 is WNHNN and CDR2 is SYGVQD (reference sequence). V lost 7 bases, J lost 8 bases, and 15 bases lay in between. In DNA, the CDR3 is TGCGCCAGCACCGGACTTAATGGGCATGAGCAGTTCTTC. It codes for CASTGLNGHEQFF.

This clonotype was recorded many times. This CDR3 reads CATSLSGANGETQYF. The CDR3 DNA follows: TGTGCCACCTCGCTTAGCGGGGCGAATGGAGAGACCCAGTACTTC. V is TRBV5-6 and J is TRBJ2-5; TRBD2 agrees at 8 bases. CDR1 is SGHDT and CDR2 is YYEEEE in the germline V gene. Unmatched junction bases numbered 14, after V lost 9 bases and J lost 4 bases. The CDR3 sequence is 15 residues long.

This clonotype was recorded at least ten times. This chain joins TRBV12-3 or TRBV12-4 and TRBJ1-3; the match to TRBD1 covers 9 bases. The CDR3 consists of 14 residues. Losses at the gene ends were 10 bases for V and 5 bases for J; bases not matched to a gene: 9. The CDR3 DNA reads as TGTGCCACCGGCCCAGGGACAGGGAGAAACACCATATATTTT. It codes for CATGPGTGRNTIYF.

This clonotype was detected many times. The V call is TRBV5-1, the J call TRBJ2-1; the match to TRBD2 covers 8 bases. From germline, CDR1 is SGHRS and CDR2 YFSETQ. The CDR3 is made up of 15 amino acids. The trim removed 0 bases at V and 9 bases at J, leaving 8 bases unmatched. The CDR3 DNA follows: TGCGCCAGCAGCTTGGAGTCCAGCGGGAGCGGTGAGCAGTTCTTC. It specifies CASSLESSGSGEQFF.

This clonotype was picked up many times. This chain links TRBV29-1 with TRBJ2-1; D call uncertain. CDR3 length: 8 amino acids. Trimming took off 3 bases at V and 10 bases at J, with 1 base between the two ends. The germline CDR1 and CDR2 sequences are SQVTM and ANQGSEA. For the CDR3, the DNA is TGCAGCGTTGAGGAGCAGTTCTTC. Translated, it gives CSVEEQFF.

This clonotype appeared many times. The chain is built from TRBV5-1 and TRBJ2-1; D is undetermined. Germline CDR1 SGHRS, CDR2 YFSETQ. The CDR3 has 13 amino acids. Trimming took 0 bases from V and 4 from J, leaving 5 bases between them. The CDR3 here is CASSLGTYNEQFF. CDR3 bases: TGCGCCAGCAGCTTGGGAACATACAATGAGCAGTTCTTC.

This clonotype was counted ten times or more. The chain links TRBV20-1 to TRBJ2-1; perhaps TRBD2 as D (5 bases). Trimming stripped 4 bases from V and 0 bases from J, with 7 bases between. CDR1 and CDR2 (germline): DFQATT, SNEGSKA (reference sequence). This CDR3 has 13 residues. CDR3 nucleotide sequence: TGCAGTGCTAACCGGGGCTCCTACAATGAGCAGTTCTTC. As protein: CSANRGSYNEQFF.